Included here is one T cell receptor beta chain sequence, with context. This clonotype was counted ten times or more. Its antigen remains undetermined. No base qualities exist here, and no much larger clone lies one base off it. This entry comes from a study of neurological immune-mediated disorders (dated by TCRdb to the late 2010s). About the investigation overall: Peripheral blood TCR-beta repertoires from HTLV-I-associated myelopathy (HAM/TSP) patients, multiple sclerosis patients and healthy controls were compared by UMI-based sequencing. Longitudinal samples, technical triplicates and paired sorted CD4+ and CD8+ T-cell subsets, alongside PBMC samples, were included among the 106 TCR-beta libraries. Longitudinal HAM/TSP and healthy donors had 3 time-points each (roughly 3-45 month intervals). The cohort was made up of approximately 71 subjects, consisting of roughly 14 HAM/TSP patients, 35 or so multiple sclerosis patients and around 20 healthy controls.

V loses 4 bases of germline sequence and J loses 5 bases, and the interval between the two ends is 6 bases. Looking up the germline V gene (reference sequence) yields CDR1 SEHNR and CDR2 FQNEAQ. Inclusive of the bounding cysteine and phenylalanine, the CDR3 is 12 residues long. Only CDR3 DNA remains: 36 bases, in frame from the first base. To synthesize cDNA, template-switch 5'RACE was performed with a primer carrying a 10-nucleotide random unique molecular identifier so that each TCR transcript was tagged. Every sequencing run yielded over 200 million TCR-beta sequences covering 15-18 subjects. The RNeasy kit was used to extract total RNA. Using the KAPA Real-time Library Amplification kit, TCR-beta VDJ regions were amplified with primers for the TCR constant region and the 5'RACE anchor. A first PCR added sample indexes and Illumina adaptors, and a second PCR then raised library yield. After purification with Ampure beads, the TCR product of roughly 650 bp was size-selected on a 2% E-gel SizeSelection system. Library quality was checked on a Bioanalyzer, concentration was measured with Qubit, and libraries were quantified with the Kapa Library Quantification kit before pooling. Libraries were sequenced paired-end 2 x 150 bp on an Illumina HiSeq 2500. To increase sequence diversity, roughly 24-32% phiX was spiked into each library pool. Processing in the source paper ran as follows. The quality-filtered reads were processed with the UMI-based MiGEC pipeline, whose error correction step removed more than 75% of the raw TCR sequences. IMGT germline references were used for aligning VDJ genes, and each clonotype was defined as a unique CDR3 amino acid sequence together with its V-J genes. Clonal expansion, Shannon diversity, and CDR3 relatedness (CalcPairwiseDistances, ClusterSamples) were evaluated with VDJtools, and phylogenetic trees were built with CLCbio workbench. Using coefficient-of-variation modelling across technical triplicates, the study counted a clone as expanded if it had at least 8 unique UMIs. The raw public reads went through TCRdb reprocessing: fastp at Q25, MiXCR clone calling, in-frame beta chains kept. All rows with the same CDR3 protein become a single entry with the most common DNA and genes. The V and J calls were determined by TCRdb, not by the authors. The sample includes roughly 49,000 distinct CDR3 sequences, with around 13% observed a single time. Less than 5.5% of the sample lies in the top ten.

Paper-wide results and their limitations: The highest TCR clonal expansion was observed in HAM/TSP patients, whereas the lowest was observed in MS patients, even when compared with healthy controls. No identical CDR3 amino acid sequences were shared among expanded clones across subjects, suggesting private TCR-beta repertoires in all groups.

The sample's time point, from its label and the paper: longitudinal time-point 2. For unsorted PBMC libraries, 2 million PBMCs were used after storage in RNAlater at -80 degrees C until RNA extraction. PBMCs were separated from peripheral blood using Ficoll-Hypaque density gradient centrifugation and then cryopreserved in liquid nitrogen. The rearrangement combines TRBV7-9 with TRBJ2-1; no D segment can be confidently identified. Sequenced: PBMCs. The receptor comes from a male donor with HTLV-1-associated myelopathy (HAM/TSP). The CDR3 region reads CASSSYDNEQFF. The nucleotide sequence reads as follows: TGTGCCAGCAGCTCCTATGACAATGAGCAGTTCTTC.